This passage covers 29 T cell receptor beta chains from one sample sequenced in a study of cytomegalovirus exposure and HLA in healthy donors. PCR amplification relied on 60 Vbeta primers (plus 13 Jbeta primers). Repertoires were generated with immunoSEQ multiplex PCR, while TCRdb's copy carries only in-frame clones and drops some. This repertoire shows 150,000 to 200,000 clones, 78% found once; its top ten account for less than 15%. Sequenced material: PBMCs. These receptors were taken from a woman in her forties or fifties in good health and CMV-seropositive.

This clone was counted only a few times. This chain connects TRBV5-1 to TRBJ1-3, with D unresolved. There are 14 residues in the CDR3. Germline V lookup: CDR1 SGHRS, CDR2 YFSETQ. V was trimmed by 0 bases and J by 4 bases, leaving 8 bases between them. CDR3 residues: CASSLDAEGNTIYF. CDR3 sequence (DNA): TGCGCCAGCAGCTTGGATGCGGAGGGAAACACCATATATTTT.

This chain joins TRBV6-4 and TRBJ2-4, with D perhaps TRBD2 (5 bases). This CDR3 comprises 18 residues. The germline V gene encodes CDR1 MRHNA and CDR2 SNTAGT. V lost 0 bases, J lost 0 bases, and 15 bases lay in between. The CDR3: CASSDSTNAFLAKNIQYF. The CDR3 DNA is TGTGCCAGCAGTGACTCGACTAATGCATTCCTAGCCAAAAACATTCAGTACTTC.

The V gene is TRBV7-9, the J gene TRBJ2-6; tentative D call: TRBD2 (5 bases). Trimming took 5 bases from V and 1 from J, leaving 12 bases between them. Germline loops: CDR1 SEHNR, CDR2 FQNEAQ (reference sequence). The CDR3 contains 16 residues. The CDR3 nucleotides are TGTGCCAGCAGCGTAATAGGAGGTTCTGGGGCCAACGTCCTGACTTTC. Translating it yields CASSVIGGSGANVLTF.

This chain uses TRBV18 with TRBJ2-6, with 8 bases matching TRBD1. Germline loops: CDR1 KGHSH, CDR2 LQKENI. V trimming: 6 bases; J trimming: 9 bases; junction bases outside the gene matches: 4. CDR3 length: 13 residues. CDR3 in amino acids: CASSPDRDNVLTF. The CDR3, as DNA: TGTGCCAGCTCCCCGGACAGGGACAACGTCCTGACTTTC.

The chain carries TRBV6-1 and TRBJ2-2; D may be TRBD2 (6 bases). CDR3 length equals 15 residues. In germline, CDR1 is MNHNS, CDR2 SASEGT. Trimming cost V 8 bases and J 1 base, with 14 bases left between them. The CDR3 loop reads CASGVQRVNTGELFF. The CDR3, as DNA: TGTGCCAGCGGAGTACAGCGGGTGAACACCGGGGAGCTGTTTTTT.

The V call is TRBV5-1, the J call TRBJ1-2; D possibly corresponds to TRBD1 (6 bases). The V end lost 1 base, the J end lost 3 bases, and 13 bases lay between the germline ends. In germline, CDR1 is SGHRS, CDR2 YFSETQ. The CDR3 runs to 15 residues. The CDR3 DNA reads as TGCGCCAGCAGCTTGACAGGGACGGTCTACTATGGCTACACCTTC. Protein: CASSLTGTVYYGYTF.

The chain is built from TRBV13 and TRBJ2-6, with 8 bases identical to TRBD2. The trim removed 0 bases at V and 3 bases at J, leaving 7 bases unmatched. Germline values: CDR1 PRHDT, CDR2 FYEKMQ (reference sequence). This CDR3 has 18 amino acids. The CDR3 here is CASSLGRGGGIGANVLTF. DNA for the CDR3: TGTGCCAGCAGCTTAGGGCGGGGCGGGGGGATTGGGGCCAACGTCCTGACTTTC.

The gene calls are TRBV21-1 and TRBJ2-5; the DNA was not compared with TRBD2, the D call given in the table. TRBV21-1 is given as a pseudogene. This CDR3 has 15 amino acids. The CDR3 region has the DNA TGTGCCAGCATAAATAGCGGGGGGCCCCAAGAGACCCAGTACTTC. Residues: CASINSGGPQETQYF.

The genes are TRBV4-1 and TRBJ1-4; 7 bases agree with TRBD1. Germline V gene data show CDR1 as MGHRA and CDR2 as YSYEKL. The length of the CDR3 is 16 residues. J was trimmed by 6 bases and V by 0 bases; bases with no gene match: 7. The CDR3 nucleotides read TGCGCCAGCAGCCAAGACATGACAGGGAGCTATGAAAAACTGTTTTTT. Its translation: CASSQDMTGSYEKLFF.

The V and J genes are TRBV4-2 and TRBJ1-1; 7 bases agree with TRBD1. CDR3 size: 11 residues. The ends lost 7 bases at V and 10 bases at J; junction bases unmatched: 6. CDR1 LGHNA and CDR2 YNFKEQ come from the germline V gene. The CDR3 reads CASTQGEGAFF. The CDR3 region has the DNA TGTGCCAGCACCCAGGGGGAGGGAGCTTTCTTT.

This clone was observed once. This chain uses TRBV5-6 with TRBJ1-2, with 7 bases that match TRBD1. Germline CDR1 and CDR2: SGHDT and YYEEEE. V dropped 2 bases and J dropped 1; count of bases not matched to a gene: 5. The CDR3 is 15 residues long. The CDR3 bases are TGTGCCAGCAGCTTCTGGGACAGCAATAACTATGGCTACACCTTC. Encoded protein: CASSFWDSNNYGYTF.

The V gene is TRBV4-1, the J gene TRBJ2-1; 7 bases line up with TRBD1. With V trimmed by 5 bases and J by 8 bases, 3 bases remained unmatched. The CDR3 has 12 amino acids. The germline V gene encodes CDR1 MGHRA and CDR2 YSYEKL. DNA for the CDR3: TGCGCCAGCAGCTATACAGGGGATGAGCAGTTCTTC. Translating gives CASSYTGDEQFF.

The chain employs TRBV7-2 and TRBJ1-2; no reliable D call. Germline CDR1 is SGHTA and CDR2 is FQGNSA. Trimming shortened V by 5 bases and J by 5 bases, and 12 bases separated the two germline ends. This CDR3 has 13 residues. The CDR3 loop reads CASSEVSGYGYTF. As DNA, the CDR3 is TGTGCCAGCAGCGAAGTATCGGGATATGGCTACACCTTC.

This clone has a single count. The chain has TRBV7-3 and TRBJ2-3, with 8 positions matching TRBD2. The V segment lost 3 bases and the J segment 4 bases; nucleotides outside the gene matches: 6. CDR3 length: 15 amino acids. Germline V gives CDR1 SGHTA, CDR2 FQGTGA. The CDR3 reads CASSFRGGSADTQYF. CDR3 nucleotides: TGTGCCAGCAGCTTCCGGGGGGGCTCCGCAGATACGCAGTATTTT.

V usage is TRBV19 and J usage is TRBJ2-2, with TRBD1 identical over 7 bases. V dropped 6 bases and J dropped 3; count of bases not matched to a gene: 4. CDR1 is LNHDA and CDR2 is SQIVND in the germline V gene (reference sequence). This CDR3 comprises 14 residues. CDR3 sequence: CASSRDRDTGELFF. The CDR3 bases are TGTGCCAGTAGCCGGGACAGAGACACCGGGGAGCTGTTTTTT.

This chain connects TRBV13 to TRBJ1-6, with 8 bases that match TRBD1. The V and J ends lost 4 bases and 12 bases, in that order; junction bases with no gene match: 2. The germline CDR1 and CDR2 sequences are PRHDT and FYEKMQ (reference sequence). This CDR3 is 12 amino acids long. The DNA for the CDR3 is TGTGCCAGCAGCTCGGACAGGGTACCCCTCCACTTT. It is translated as CASSSDRVPLHF. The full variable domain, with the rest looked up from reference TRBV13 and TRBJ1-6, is AAGVIQSPRHLIKEKRETATLKCYPIPRHDTVYWYQQGPGQDPQFLISFYEKMQSDKGSIPDRFSAQQFSDYHSELNMSSLELGDSALYFCASSSDRVPLHFGNGTRLTVT.

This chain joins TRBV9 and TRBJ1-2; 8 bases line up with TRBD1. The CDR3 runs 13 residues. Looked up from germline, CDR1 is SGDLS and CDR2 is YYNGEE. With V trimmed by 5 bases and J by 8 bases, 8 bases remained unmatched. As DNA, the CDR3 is TGTGCCAGCAGTCGACAGGGGAGTGAGGGCTACACCTTC. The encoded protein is CASSRQGSEGYTF. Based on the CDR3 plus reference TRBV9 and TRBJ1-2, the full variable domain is DSGVTQTPKHLITATGQRVTLRCSPRSGDLSVYWYQQSLDQGLQFLIQYYNGEERAKGNILERFSAQQFPDLHSELNLSSLELGDSALYFCASSRQGSEGYTFGSGTRLTVV.

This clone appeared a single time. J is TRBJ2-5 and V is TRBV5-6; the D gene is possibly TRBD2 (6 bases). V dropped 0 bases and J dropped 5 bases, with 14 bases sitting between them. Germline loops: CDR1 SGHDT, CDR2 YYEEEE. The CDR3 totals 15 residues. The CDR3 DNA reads TGTGCCAGCAGCTTGGGCCCGGGGACTGGTGAGACCCAGTACTTC. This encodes CASSLGPGTGETQYF.

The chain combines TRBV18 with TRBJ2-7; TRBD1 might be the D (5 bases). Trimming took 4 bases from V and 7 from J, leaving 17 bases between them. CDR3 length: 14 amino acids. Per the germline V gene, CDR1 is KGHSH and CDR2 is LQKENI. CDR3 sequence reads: CASSLEARGMEQYF. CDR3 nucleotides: TGTGCCAGCTCACTAGAGGCAAGGGGTATGGAGCAGTACTTC.

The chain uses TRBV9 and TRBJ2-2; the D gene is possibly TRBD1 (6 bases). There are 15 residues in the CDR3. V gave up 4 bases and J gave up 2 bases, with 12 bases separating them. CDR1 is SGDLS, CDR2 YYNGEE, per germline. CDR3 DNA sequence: TGTGCCAGCAGCAAAGGGGGTTATAACACCGGGGAGCTGTTTTTT. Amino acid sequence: CASSKGGYNTGELFF.

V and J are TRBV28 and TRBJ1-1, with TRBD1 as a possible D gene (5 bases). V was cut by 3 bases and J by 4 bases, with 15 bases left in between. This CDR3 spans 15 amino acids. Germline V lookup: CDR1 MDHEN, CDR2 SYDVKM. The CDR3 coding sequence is TGTGCCAGCAGTTTTGGGCGGGGGTGGATCACTGAAGCTTTCTTT. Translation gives CASSFGRGWITEAFF.

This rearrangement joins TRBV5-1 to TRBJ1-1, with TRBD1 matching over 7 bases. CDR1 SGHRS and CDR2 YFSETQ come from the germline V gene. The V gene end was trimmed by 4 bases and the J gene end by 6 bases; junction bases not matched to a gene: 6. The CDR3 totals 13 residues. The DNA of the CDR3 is TGCGCCAGCAGCCGAGAAGGACAGGCTGAAGCTTTCTTT. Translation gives CASSREGQAEAFF.

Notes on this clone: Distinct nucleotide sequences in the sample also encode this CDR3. In nucleotides, the CDR3 is TGCGCCAGCAGCCCAGACACCGGGGAGCTGTTTTTT. It codes for CASSPDTGELFF. This chain uses TRBV10-1 with TRBJ2-2, with D unclear. V lost 6 bases, J lost 3 bases, and 5 bases lay in between. The CDR3 loop spans 12 amino acids. CDR1 is WNHNN and CDR2 is SYGVQD in the germline V gene (reference sequence).

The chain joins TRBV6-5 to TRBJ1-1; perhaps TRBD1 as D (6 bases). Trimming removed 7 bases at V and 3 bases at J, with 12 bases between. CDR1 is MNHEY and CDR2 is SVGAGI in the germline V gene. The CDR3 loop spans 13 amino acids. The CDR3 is CASIGNRDTEAFF. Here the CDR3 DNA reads TGTGCCAGCATAGGTAACAGGGACACTGAAGCTTTCTTT.

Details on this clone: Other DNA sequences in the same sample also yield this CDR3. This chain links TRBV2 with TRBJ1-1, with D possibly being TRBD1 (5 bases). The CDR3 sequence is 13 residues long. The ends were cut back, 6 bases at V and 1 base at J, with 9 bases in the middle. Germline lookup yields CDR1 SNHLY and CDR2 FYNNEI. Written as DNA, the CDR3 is TGTGCCAGCAGGGGGCAGGGGAACACTGAAGCTTTCTTT. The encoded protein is CASRGQGNTEAFF.

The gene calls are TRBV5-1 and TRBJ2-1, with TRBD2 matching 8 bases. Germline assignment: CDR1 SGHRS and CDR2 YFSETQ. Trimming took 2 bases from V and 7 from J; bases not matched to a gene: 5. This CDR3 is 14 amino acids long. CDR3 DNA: TGCGCCAGCAGCTTAGCGGGGGAAGCAAATGAGCAGTTCTTC. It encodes CASSLAGEANEQFF. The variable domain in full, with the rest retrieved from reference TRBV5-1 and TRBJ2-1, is KAGVTQTPRYLIKTRGQQVTLSCSPISGHRSVSWYQQTPGQGLQFLFEYFSETQRNKGNFPGRFSGRQFSNSRSEMNVSTLELGDSALYLCASSLAGEANEQFFGPGTRLTVL.

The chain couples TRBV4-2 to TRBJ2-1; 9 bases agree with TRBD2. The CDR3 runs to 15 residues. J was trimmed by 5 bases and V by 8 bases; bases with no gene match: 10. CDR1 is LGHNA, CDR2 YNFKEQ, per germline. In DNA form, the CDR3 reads TGTGCCAGCGGGAGGGCGGGGGGGCCGAACAATGAGCAGTTCTTC. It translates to CASGRAGGPNNEQFF.

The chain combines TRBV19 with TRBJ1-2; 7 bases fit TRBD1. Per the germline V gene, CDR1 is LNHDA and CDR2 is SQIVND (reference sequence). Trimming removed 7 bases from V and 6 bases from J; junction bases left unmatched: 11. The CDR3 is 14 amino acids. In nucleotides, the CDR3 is TGTGCCAGTATTCTAACAGGGGATCGGGATGGCTACACCTTC. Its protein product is CASILTGDRDGYTF.

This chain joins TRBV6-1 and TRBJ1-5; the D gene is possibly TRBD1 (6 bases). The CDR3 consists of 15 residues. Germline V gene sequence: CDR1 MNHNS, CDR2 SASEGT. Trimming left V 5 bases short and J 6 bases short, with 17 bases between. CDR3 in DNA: TGTGCCAGCAGTACTAATTGGGGGCCTGGTCAGCCCCAGCATTTT. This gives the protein CASSTNWGPGQPQHF.